What follows are 8 T cell receptor beta chains derived from one specimen sequenced in a study of blood T cell repertoires in COVID-19. Method: immunoSEQ multiplex PCR; TCRdb's copy keeps in-frame clones and lacks some. The data contain about 380,000 clones, about 90% of them seen just once; the ten biggest clones take up 0.95% to 1.5%. The material sequenced was peripheral blood. The receptors were sampled from a man aged 40-55 years with acute or convalescent COVID-19.

J is TRBJ1-3 and V is TRBV6-5; D might be TRBD1 (6 bases). CDR1 MNHEY and CDR2 SVGAGI come from the germline V gene. V gave up 5 bases and J gave up 3 bases, with 14 bases separating them. There are 15 residues in the CDR3. Written as DNA, the CDR3 is TGTGCCAGCAGTCGCGGGGGCATCTATGGAAACACCATATATTTT. Its protein product is CASSRGGIYGNTIYF.

V gene TRBV11-2 combines with J gene TRBJ2-7, with D tentatively TRBD1 (7 bases). The CDR3 loop spans 15 amino acids. The V end was cut by 5 bases, the J end by 7 bases, with 21 bases between. CDR1 SGHAT and CDR2 FQNNGV come from the germline V gene. For the CDR3, the DNA is TGTGCCAGCAGCCTACGGACCACTTCAGGGGGGGAGCAGTACTTC. Translation gives CASSLRTTSGGEQYF.

V and J are TRBV19 and TRBJ1-4; D may be TRBD1 (6 bases). CDR1 is LNHDA, CDR2 SQIVND, per germline (reference sequence). The CDR3 sequence is 14 residues long. Trimming removed 3 bases from V and 7 bases from J, with 12 bases in between. The DNA for the CDR3 is TGTGCCAGTAGTATTGGGGACACCTTTGAAAAACTGTTTTTT. Protein sequence: CASSIGDTFEKLFF.

The V gene is TRBV7-9, the J gene TRBJ2-5; a possible D gene is TRBD1 (7 bases). CDR1 is SEHNR and CDR2 is FQNEAQ in the germline V gene (reference sequence). This CDR3 contains 15 residues. V was shortened by 1 base and J by 5 bases, with 14 bases between the two germline ends. The CDR3 spells CASSLGARGDETQYF. DNA for the CDR3: TGTGCCAGCAGCTTAGGGGCCAGGGGGGATGAGACCCAGTACTTC. The full variable domain, in which reference TRBV7-9 and TRBJ2-5 provide the parts outside the CDR3, is DTGVSQNPRHKITKRGQNVTFRCDPISEHNRLYWYRQTLGQGPEFLTYFQNEAQLEKSRLLSDRFSAERPKGSFSTLEIQRTEQGDSAMYLCASSLGARGDETQYFGPGTRLLVL.

The genes are TRBV11-2 and TRBJ2-7; 9 bases line up with TRBD1. V dropped 1 base and J dropped 3; count of bases not matched to a gene: 7. The CDR3 sequence is 16 residues long. Germline lookup yields CDR1 SGHAT and CDR2 FQNNGV. CDR3 amino acids: CASSLGLPGQGYEQYF. The CDR3, as DNA: TGTGCCAGCAGCTTAGGGCTTCCGGGACAGGGCTACGAGCAGTACTTC.

J is TRBJ2-5 and V is TRBV12-1; the D call in the table, TRBD1, was not verified against the DNA. TRBV12-1 is flagged as a pseudogene. This CDR3 contains 14 residues. The CDR3 is CASSGPGQASPQYF. DNA for the CDR3: TGTGCCAGCAGCGGGCCGGGACAGGCGAGCCCGCAGTACTTC.

This sequence joins TRBV28 and TRBJ2-1; 9 bases fit TRBD2. The V and J ends lost 3 bases and 3 bases, in that order; junction bases with no gene match: 18. Germline V gene data show CDR1 as MDHEN and CDR2 as SYDVKM. The CDR3 runs 20 residues. This CDR3 reads CASSFKLVPGSSGIYNEQFF. DNA of the CDR3: TGTGCCAGCAGTTTCAAGCTAGTCCCCGGGTCTAGCGGGATCTACAATGAGCAGTTCTTC.

The chain has TRBV18 and TRBJ2-5, with 11 positions matching TRBD1. Per germline, CDR1 KGHSH and CDR2 LQKENI. J was trimmed by 5 bases and V by 1 base; bases with no gene match: 6. CDR3 length: 16 residues. CDR3 sequence: CASSPLRDRGYETQYF. The CDR3 nucleotides read TGTGCCAGCTCACCACTACGGGACAGGGGGTATGAGACCCAGTACTTC. Complete variable domain (other parts from reference TRBV18 and TRBJ2-5): NAGVMQNPRHLVRRRGQEARLRCSPMKGHSHVYWYRQLPEEGLKFMVYLQKENIIDESGMPKERFSAEFPKEGPSILRIQQVVRGDSAAYFCASSPLRDRGYETQYFGPGTRLLVL.